The 4 T cell receptor beta chains below were found in one sample sequenced in a study of neurological immune-mediated disorders. TCRdb reprocessed the 5' RACE reads with MiXCR, giving one entry per CDR3 protein. Of roughly 56,000 distinct CDR3 sequences in the sample, more than 9.5% are singletons; the top ten hold less than 2%. Sequenced sample: PBMCs. The receptors stem from a man aged 55 to 70 in good health.

This clonotype was observed many times. The chain links TRBV20-1 to TRBJ1-4; 7 nucleotides align to TRBD1. J gave up 3 bases and V 6 bases, and 4 bases lay outside the gene matches. The CDR3 runs to 13 residues. CDR1 and CDR2 from the germline V gene are DFQATT and SNEGSKA (reference sequence). The CDR3 sequence: CSARQGSNEKLFF. Written as DNA, the CDR3 is TGCAGTGCAAGACAGGGATCTAATGAAAAACTGTTTTTT.

This clonotype was seen repeatedly, ten times or more. The V call is TRBV7-2, the J call TRBJ1-5, with D perhaps TRBD1 (5 bases). This CDR3 spans 15 amino acids. CDR1 and CDR2 (germline): SGHTA, FQGNSA. Trimming stripped 5 bases from V and 6 bases from J, with 17 bases between. The CDR3 nucleotides are TGTGCCAGCAGCCCGGACACCGGGGTAGGTCAGCCCCAGCATTTT. This encodes CASSPDTGVGQPQHF.

This clonotype was detected many times. The gene calls are TRBV28 and TRBJ1-2; no definite D call. Trimming removed 8 bases from V and 3 bases from J, with 13 bases in between. Germline assignment: CDR1 MDHEN and CDR2 SYDVKM. The CDR3 consists of 13 residues. The DNA of the CDR3 is TGTGCCAGCCACAACAGCGCCGACTATGGCTACACCTTC. This encodes CASHNSADYGYTF.

In its sample, this clonotype was seen many times. The chain combines TRBV5-1 with TRBJ2-7, with D tentatively TRBD1 (5 bases). This CDR3 has 13 residues. Per germline, CDR1 SGHRS and CDR2 YFSETQ. V was pared by 2 bases and J by 2 bases, with 8 bases between. Here the CDR3 DNA reads TGCGCCAGCAGCTTACAGGTGACCTACGAGCAGTACTTC. This sequence encodes CASSLQVTYEQYF.